A selection of T cell receptor beta chains follows, all from one sample in a study of control samples from healthy donors and cancer patients. TCRdb's copy holds only in-frame clones and misses some; the assay was immunoSEQ multiplex PCR. The profile shows nearly 55,000 clones, 95% to 96% of them singletons. The sample was blood. These receptor sequences come from a woman younger than 45 in good health. CDR3s include the opening cysteine and the closing phenylalanine or tryptophan. A D gene is named only where the DNA matches it firmly. Size values are once, few and many counts, or a class for expanded clones, and some rows have none.

D gene	J gene	V gene	clone size	CDR3 DNA	CDR3 protein
NA	TRBJ1-2	TRBV12-3/TRBV12-4	NA	TGTGCCAGCAGTCTCAAAGGGGGCTACACCTTC	CASSLKGGYTF
TRBD1	TRBJ2-3	TRBV11-2	NA	TGTGCCAGCAGCCTAGGGGGCCTGGGGACAGATACGCAGTATTTT	CASSLGGLGTDTQYF
NA	TRBJ1-1	TRBV9	NA	TGTGCCAGCAGCGCCCCTCTGGGAACGAACACTGAAGCTTTCTTT	CASSAPLGTNTEAFF
TRBD1	TRBJ1-1	TRBV19	NA	TGTGCCAGTAGTGCTACAGGGGAGACTGAAGCTTTCTTT	CASSATGETEAFF
NA	TRBJ1-5	TRBV28	NA	TGTGCCAGCAGTTTTAACAGGCGTGATCAGCCCCAGCATTTT	CASSFNRRDQPQHF
TRBD2	TRBJ2-3	TRBV15	NA	TGTGCCACCAGCAGATCTCACGGGACTAGCGGGACTTCTGACACGCAGTATTTT	CATSRSHGTSGTSDTQYF
TRBD2	TRBJ2-7	TRBV9	NA	TGTGCCAGCACCCCGACTAGCGGGAGTAACGAGCAGTACTTC	CASTPTSGSNEQYF
NA	TRBJ2-7	TRBV7-9	NA	TGTGCCAGCAGCTTAGCAGAGCGGATGAGCTCCTACGAGCAGTACTTC	CASSLAERMSSYEQYF
TRBD1	TRBJ2-1	TRBV10-3	NA	TGTGCCATCAGTTCAGGGGGTAGCTCCTACAATGAGCAGTTCTTC	CAISSGGSSYNEQFF
NA	TRBJ1-3	TRBV18	NA	TGTGCCAGCTCCCAGGAGGTCGGAAACACCATATATTTT	CASSQEVGNTIYF
NA	TRBJ2-1	TRBV7-9	NA	TGTGCCAGCAGCTCACCGGTCGGGCGTCTCGCCTCTTACAATGAGCAGTTCTTC	CASSSPVGRLASYNEQFF
TRBD1	TRBJ1-1	TRBV6-5	NA	TGTGCCAGCAGAACCGGGACAGGGGGCGCGGATGAAGCTTTCTTT	CASRTGTGGADEAFF
TRBD1	TRBJ1-6	TRBV6-6	NA	TGTGCCAGCAGTAGATCTCCCGGGACAGGGGTTGCGGGATCACCCCTCCACTTT	CASSRSPGTGVAGSPLHF
TRBD1	TRBJ2-5	TRBV4-1	NA	TGCGCCAGCAGCCAAGTTCCAGGGGGCATAGAGACCCAGTACTTC	CASSQVPGGIETQYF
TRBD2	TRBJ2-7	TRBV5-1	NA	TGCGCCAGCAGCGTCATGACTAGCGGGATATCCTACTTC	CASSVMTSGISYF
NA	TRBJ2-1	TRBV28	NA	TGTGCCAGCAGTTGGGGGGCGTCCCGGAATGAGCAGTTCTTC	CASSWGASRNEQFF
NA	TRBJ2-1	TRBV27	NA	TGTGCCAGCAGTTTTGGCGACTCGGGGTACAATGAGCAGTTCTTC	CASSFGDSGYNEQFF
NA	TRBJ2-5	TRBV14	NA	TGTGCCAGCAGCCCAGCGGCCCGAGGCACCCAGTACTTC	CASSPAARGTQYF
NA	TRBJ2-1	TRBV24-1	NA	TGTGCCACCAGTGACCCGGACCTGTTACGGCAGTTCTTC	CATSDPDLLRQFF
NA	TRBJ1-1	TRBV10-2	NA	TGCGCCAGCAGCTTCGGGACGGTGAACACTGAAGCTTTCTTT	CASSFGTVNTEAFF
TRBD2	TRBJ2-1	TRBV28	NA	TGTGCCAGTAGTTTCCCACAGGCGGGAGGGCCCTACAATGAGCAGTTCTTC	CASSFPQAGGPYNEQFF
NA	TRBJ2-1	TRBV6-5	NA	TGTGCCAGCAGTATTAAAGGGAATGAGCAGTTCTTC	CASSIKGNEQFF
TRBD2	TRBJ2-3	TRBV6-1	NA	TGTGCCAGCAGTGACGCGGTAGCGGGAGGGGTTAGCACAGATACGCAGTATTTT	CASSDAVAGGVSTDTQYF
TRBD2	TRBJ2-1	TRBV13	NA	TGTGCCAGCAGGCGGGAGAGCTCCTACAATGAGCAGTTCTTC	CASRRESSYNEQFF
TRBD1	TRBJ2-3	TRBV6-5	NA	TGTGCCAGCAGCCCCGGACAGGGAGGAGATACGCAGTATTTT	CASSPGQGGDTQYF
TRBD2	TRBJ2-7	TRBV6-5	NA	TGTGCCAGCGCGTCCAGCGGGAGGTACGAGCAGTACTTC	CASASSGRYEQYF
NA	TRBJ2-5	TRBV18	few	TGTGCCAGCTCACCTAATTTCCCCGGTAGGACCCAGTACTTC	CASSPNFPGRTQYF